The 17 T cell receptor beta chains given below trace back to one sample, sequenced in a study of Graves' ophthalmopathy and Graves' hyperthyroidism. TCR beta CDR3 amplification used RNA transcripts. HTBI primers were employed in first-round RT-PCR, then a second-round multiplex PCR followed. TCRdb independently ran MiXCR on the multiplex PCR reads; one entry per CDR3 protein. This sample has 300,000 to 500,000 distinct CDR3 sequences; approximately 15% occur once, and the top ten carry approximately 7%. What was sequenced was peripheral blood. The receptors were gathered from a woman younger than 35 with stable Graves' hyperthyroidism.

This clonotype was detected ten times or more. V is TRBV7-8 and J is TRBJ2-5; 7 bases line up with TRBD1. The J segment lost 0 bases and the V segment lost 5 bases, leaving 9 bases of the junction unmatched. Germline CDR1 and CDR2: SGHVS and FQNEAQ. This CDR3 region has 16 residues. The CDR3 loop reads CASSTGVAGHQETQYF. DNA for the CDR3: TGTGCCAGCAGCACAGGGGTGGCAGGGCACCAAGAGACCCAGTACTTC.

The V gene is TRBV4-3, the J gene TRBJ1-2; D call uncertain. The ends were cut back, 0 bases at V and 1 base at J, with 6 bases in the middle. Per the germline V gene, CDR1 is LGHNA and CDR2 is YSLEER. CDR3 length: 14 residues. The CDR3 reads CASSQDGGNYGYTF. CDR3 in DNA: TGCGCCAGCAGCCAAGATGGTGGTAACTATGGCTACACCTTC.

This clonotype has ten or more counts. V and J are TRBV7-2 and TRBJ1-1; 8 nucleotides align to TRBD1. The CDR3 covers 14 residues. Germline V CDR1 and CDR2: SGHTA, FQGNSA. The trim removed 7 bases at V and 4 bases at J, leaving 8 bases unmatched. DNA of the CDR3: TGTGCCAGCACCACGGGACAGGCGGTCACTGAAGCTTTCTTT. Amino acid sequence: CASTTGQAVTEAFF.

The chain links TRBV7-2 to TRBJ2-5, with 8 bases aligning to TRBD2. The germline V gene encodes CDR1 SGHTA and CDR2 FQGNSA. This CDR3 is 13 amino acids long. The V gene end was trimmed by 5 bases and the J gene end by 5 bases; junction bases not matched to a gene: 4. For the CDR3, the DNA is TGTGCCAGCAGCCCCGTAGCGGGGGAGACCCAGTACTTC. As protein: CASSPVAGETQYF.

J is TRBJ1-1 and V is TRBV12-3 or TRBV12-4; 7 bases are shared with TRBD1. V was pared by 7 bases and J by 1 base, with 15 bases of the junction left unmatched. CDR3 length: 17 residues. The CDR3 DNA sequence: TGTGCCAGCACCCGGGGGAGGGCAGGGGGGGAGAACACTGAAGCTTTCTTT. Amino acids: CASTRGRAGGENTEAFF.

This clonotype has ten or more counts. For the CDR3, the DNA is TGCAGCGTTAAAAGAACTCCTGGAAACGAGCAGTACTTC. Translated, it gives CSVKRTPGNEQYF. The chain has TRBV29-1 and TRBJ2-7; the D is unclear. Germline V gene data show CDR1 as SQVTM and CDR2 as ANQGSEA. Deletions cut 5 bases from V and 5 bases from J, with 16 bases between. This CDR3 region has 13 residues.

This clonotype was detected many times. The chain employs TRBV19 and TRBJ1-1; D not resolved. Trimming left V 7 bases short and J 10 bases short, with 16 bases between. The V gene's germline CDR1 is LNHDA and CDR2 SQIVND (reference sequence). The CDR3 spans 12 residues. This CDR3 reads CASKRAGDIAFF. In DNA form, the CDR3 reads TGTGCCAGTAAGCGGGCGGGCGATATAGCTTTCTTT.

Many counts were recorded for this clonotype. The V and J genes are TRBV25-1 and TRBJ2-7; 7 nucleotides align to TRBD1. CDR3 size: 15 residues. CDR1 and CDR2 from the germline V gene are MGHDK and SYGVNS. J gave up 7 bases and V 4 bases, and 13 bases lay outside the gene matches. The CDR3 DNA sequence: TGTGCCAGCAGTGCCCCGGGGACAGCCTGGGAAGAGCAGTACTTC. The encoded protein is CASSAPGTAWEEQYF.

With respect to this clonotype: This clone may be a read error of a much larger clone one base away. V is TRBV20-1 and J is TRBJ2-7, with D perhaps being TRBD1 or TRBD2 (5 bases each). V shed 4 bases and J shed 4 bases, with 20 bases lying between them. CDR3 length: 15 amino acids. Germline loops: CDR1 DFQATT, CDR2 SNEGSKA (reference sequence). In DNA form, the CDR3 reads TGCAGTGCTACATCCGAGGGGCCGACGGCTTACGAGCAGTACTTC. Protein product: CSATSEGPTAYEQYF.

This clonotype showed up many times. The rearrangement links TRBV7-2 to TRBJ2-5; unclear D gene. Germline V gives CDR1 SGHTA, CDR2 FQGNSA. Deletions cut 1 base from V and 0 bases from J, with 9 bases between. The CDR3 sequence is 15 residues long. CDR3: CASSLDQSYQETQYF. The CDR3 DNA reads TGTGCCAGCAGCTTAGACCAGTCGTACCAAGAGACCCAGTACTTC. Variable domain in full (rest from reference TRBV7-2 and TRBJ2-5): GAGVSQSPSNKVTEKGKDVELRCDPISGHTALYWYRQSLGQGLEFLIYFQGNSAPDKSGLPSDRFSAERTGGSVSTLTIQRTQQEDSAVYLCASSLDQSYQETQYFGPGTRLLVL.

This rearrangement joins TRBV12-3 or TRBV12-4 to TRBJ1-5; a weak D match, TRBD1 (6 bases). This CDR3 region has 13 residues. Trimming removed 5 bases at V and 3 bases at J, with 8 bases between. The CDR3 DNA reads TGTGCCAGCAGTAGGGGGGCCAATCAGCCCCAGCATTTT. Its protein is CASSRGANQPQHF.

This clonotype was recorded at least ten times. The chain joins TRBV3-1 to TRBJ1-1; 8 bases line up with TRBD1. The CDR3 has 14 residues. Per the germline V gene, CDR1 is LGHDT and CDR2 is YNNKEL (reference sequence). V was clipped by 5 bases and J by 6 bases; unmatched bases: 8. The CDR3 spells CASSRRTGNSEAFF. DNA for the CDR3: TGTGCCAGCAGCAGGAGGACAGGGAATTCTGAAGCTTTCTTT.

This clonotype was seen more than once but under ten times. The chain couples TRBV2 to TRBJ1-2, with a possible D match to TRBD1 (5 bases). V lost 7 bases, J lost 4 bases, and 16 bases lay in between. This CDR3 has 14 residues. Germline CDR1 is SNHLY and CDR2 is FYNNEI. The CDR3 spells CASNSGGKIYGYTF. The DNA for the CDR3 is TGTGCCAGCAACTCGGGGGGGAAAATCTATGGCTACACCTTC.

This clonotype was picked up many times. The chain is built from TRBV11-2 and TRBJ1-6, with 7 bases that match TRBD1. The CDR3 extends over 19 amino acids. V trimming: 1 base; J trimming: 7 bases; junction bases outside the gene matches: 16. CDR1 SGHAT and CDR2 FQNNGV come from the germline V gene. The CDR3: CASSLGGTAKALGNSPLHF. Written as DNA, the CDR3 is TGTGCCAGCAGCTTAGGTGGGACAGCAAAGGCTCTCGGGAATTCACCCCTCCACTTT.

This clonotype was recorded at least ten times. V and J are TRBV12-3 or TRBV12-4 and TRBJ1-2, with TRBD1 identical over 11 bases. Trimming took 5 bases from V and 5 from J; bases not matched to a gene: 7. This CDR3 is built from 15 residues. Here the CDR3 DNA reads TGTGCCAGCAGTCCGGGGGACAGGGGGGGGTATGGCTACACCTTC. Amino acids: CASSPGDRGGYGYTF.

This chain links TRBV6-2 or TRBV6-3 with TRBJ1-5; D unclear. CDR3 length: 13 residues. Between the trimmed V and J ends, which lost 7 bases and 5 bases, there was a span of 12 bases. The V gene's germline CDR1 is MNHEY and CDR2 SVGEGT. In nucleotides, the CDR3 is TGTGCCAGCATGGCGAGCCCTTATCAGCCCCAGCATTTT. It encodes CASMASPYQPQHF.

This clonotype was found a few times. This may be a read error, as it is one base from a much larger clone. The genes are TRBV20-1 and TRBJ2-7; D remains unclear. The CDR3 has 14 residues. Germline CDR1 is DFQATT and CDR2 is SNEGSKA (reference sequence). Trimming removed 0 bases at V and 2 bases at J, with 11 bases between. The CDR3 reads CSARDKASTYEQYF. CDR3 DNA: TGCAGTGCTAGAGATAAGGCGTCCACCTACGAGCAGTACTTC.